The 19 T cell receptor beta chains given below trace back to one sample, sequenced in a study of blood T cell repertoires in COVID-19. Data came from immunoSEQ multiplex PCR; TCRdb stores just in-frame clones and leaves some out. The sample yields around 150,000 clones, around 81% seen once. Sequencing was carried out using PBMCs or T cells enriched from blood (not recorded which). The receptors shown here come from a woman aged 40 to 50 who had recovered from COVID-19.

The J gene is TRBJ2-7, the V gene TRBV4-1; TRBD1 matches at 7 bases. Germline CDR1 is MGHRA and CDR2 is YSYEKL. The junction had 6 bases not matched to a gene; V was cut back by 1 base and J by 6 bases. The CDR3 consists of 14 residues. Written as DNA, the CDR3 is TGCGCCAGCAGCCAAGCCGGGACAGAAGGCGAGCAGTACTTC. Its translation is CASSQAGTEGEQYF.

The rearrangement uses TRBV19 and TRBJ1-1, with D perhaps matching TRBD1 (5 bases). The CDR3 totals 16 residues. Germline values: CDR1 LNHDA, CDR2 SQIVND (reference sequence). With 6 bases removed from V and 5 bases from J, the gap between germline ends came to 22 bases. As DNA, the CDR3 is TGTGCCAGTAGCCATAACCCAGGGACGGCGGGGACTGAAGCTTTCTTT. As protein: CASSHNPGTAGTEAFF. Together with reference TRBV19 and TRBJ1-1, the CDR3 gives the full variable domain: DGGITQSPKYLFRKEGQNVTLSCEQNLNHDAMYWYRQDPGQGLRLIYYSQIVNDFQKGDIAEGYSVSREKKESFPLTVTSAQKNPTAFYLCASSHNPGTAGTEAFFGQGTRLTVV.

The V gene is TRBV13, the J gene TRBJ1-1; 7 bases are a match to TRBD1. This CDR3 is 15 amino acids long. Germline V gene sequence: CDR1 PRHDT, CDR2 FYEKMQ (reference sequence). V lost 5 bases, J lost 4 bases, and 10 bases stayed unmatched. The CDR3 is CASSTRQGGPTEAFF. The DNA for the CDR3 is TGTGCCAGCAGCACCCGACAGGGCGGCCCCACTGAAGCTTTCTTT.

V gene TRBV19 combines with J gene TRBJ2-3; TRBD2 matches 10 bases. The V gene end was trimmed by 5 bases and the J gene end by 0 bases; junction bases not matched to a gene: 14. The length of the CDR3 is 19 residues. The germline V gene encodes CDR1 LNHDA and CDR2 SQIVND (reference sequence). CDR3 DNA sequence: TGTGCCAGTAGTGGCGGCACTAGCGGGGCACATCCTAGCACAGATACGCAGTATTTT. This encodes CASSGGTSGAHPSTDTQYF.

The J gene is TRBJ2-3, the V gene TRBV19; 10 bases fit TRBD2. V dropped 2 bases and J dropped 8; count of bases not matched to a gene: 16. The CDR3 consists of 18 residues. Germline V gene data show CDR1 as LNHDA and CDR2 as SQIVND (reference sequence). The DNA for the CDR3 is TGTGCCAGTAGTATAAGTAGCGGGGGGAATGCAGAGAGCGGTACGCAGTATTTT. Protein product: CASSISSGGNAESGTQYF.

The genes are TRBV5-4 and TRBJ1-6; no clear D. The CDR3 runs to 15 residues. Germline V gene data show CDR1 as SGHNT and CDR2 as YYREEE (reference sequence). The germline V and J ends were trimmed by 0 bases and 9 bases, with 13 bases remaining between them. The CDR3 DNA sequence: TGTGCCAGCAGCTTGGATTACAGAATTCCTTCACCCCTCCACTTT. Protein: CASSLDYRIPSPLHF.

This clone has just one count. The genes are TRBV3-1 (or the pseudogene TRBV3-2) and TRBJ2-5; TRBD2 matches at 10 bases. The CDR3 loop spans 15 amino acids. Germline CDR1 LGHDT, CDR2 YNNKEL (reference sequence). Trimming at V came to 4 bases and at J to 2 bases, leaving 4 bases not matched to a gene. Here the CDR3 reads CASSLRTSGQETQYF. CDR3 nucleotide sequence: TGTGCCAGCAGCCTCCGGACTAGCGGACAAGAGACCCAGTACTTC.

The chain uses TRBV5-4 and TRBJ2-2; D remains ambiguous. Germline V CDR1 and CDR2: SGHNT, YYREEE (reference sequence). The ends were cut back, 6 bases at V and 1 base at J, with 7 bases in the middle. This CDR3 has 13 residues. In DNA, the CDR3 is TGTGCCAGCACAGGCGAGAACACCGGGGAGCTGTTTTTT. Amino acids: CASTGENTGELFF.

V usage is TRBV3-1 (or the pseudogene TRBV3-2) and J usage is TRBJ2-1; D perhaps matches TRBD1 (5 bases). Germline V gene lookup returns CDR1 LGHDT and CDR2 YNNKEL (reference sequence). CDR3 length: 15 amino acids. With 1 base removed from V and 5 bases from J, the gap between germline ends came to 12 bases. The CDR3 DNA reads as TGTGCCAGCAGCCAAGGCAGGGCAGGAGACAATGAGCAGTTCTTC. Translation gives CASSQGRAGDNEQFF.

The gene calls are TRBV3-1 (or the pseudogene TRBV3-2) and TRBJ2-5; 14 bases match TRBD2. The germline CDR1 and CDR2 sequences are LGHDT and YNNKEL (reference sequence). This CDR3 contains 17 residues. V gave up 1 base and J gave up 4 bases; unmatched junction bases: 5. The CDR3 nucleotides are TGTGCCAGCAGCCAAGGACTAGCGGGGGGGCCGGGAGAGACCCAGTACTTC. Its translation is CASSQGLAGGPGETQYF.

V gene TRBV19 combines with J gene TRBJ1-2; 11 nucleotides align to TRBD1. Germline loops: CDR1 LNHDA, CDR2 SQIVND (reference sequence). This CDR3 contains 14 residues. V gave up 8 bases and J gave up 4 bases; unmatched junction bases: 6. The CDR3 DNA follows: TGTGCCAGTGGGACAGGGGGTCCCTCCTATGGCTACACCTTC. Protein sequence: CASGTGGPSYGYTF.

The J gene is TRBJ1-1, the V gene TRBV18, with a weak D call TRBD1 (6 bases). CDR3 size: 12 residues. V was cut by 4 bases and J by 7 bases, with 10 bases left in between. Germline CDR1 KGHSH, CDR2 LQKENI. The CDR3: CASSLGQSEAFF. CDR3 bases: TGTGCCAGCTCACTCGGACAGAGTGAAGCTTTCTTT.

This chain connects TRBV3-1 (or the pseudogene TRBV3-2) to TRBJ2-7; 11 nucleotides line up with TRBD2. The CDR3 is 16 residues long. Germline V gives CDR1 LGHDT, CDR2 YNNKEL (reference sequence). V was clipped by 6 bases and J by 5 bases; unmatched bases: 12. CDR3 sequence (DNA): TGTGCCAGCAGTAGCACTAGCGGGGGACCTCGCGACGAGCAGTACTTC. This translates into CASSSTSGGPRDEQYF.

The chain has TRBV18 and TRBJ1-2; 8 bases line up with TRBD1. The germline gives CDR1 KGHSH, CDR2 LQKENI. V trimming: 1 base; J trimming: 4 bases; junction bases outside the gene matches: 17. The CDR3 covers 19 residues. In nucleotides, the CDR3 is TGTGCCAGCTCACCACTTGGCGAGGCCGGGACAGGCCCCGTCTATGGCTACACCTTC. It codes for CASSPLGEAGTGPVYGYTF.

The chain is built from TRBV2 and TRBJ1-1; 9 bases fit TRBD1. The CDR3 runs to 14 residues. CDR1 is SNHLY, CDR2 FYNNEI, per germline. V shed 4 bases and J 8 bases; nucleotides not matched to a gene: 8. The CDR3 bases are TGTGCCAGCAGTGTCAGCAGGGGGACAGGGGAAGCTTTCTTT. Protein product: CASSVSRGTGEAFF.

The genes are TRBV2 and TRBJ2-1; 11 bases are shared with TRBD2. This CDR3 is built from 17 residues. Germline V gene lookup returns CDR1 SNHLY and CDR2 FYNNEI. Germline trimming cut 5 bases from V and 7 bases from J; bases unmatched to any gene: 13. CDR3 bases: TGTGCCAGCAGTTACTACCTAGCGGGGGGAGGATCGAATGAGCAGTTCTTC. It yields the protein CASSYYLAGGGSNEQFF.

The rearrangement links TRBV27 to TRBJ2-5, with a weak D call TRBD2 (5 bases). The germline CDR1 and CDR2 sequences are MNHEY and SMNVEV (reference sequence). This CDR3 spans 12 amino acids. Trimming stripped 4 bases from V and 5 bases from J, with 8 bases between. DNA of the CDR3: TGTGCCAGCAGTTACAGCGGCGAGACCCAGTACTTC. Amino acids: CASSYSGETQYF.

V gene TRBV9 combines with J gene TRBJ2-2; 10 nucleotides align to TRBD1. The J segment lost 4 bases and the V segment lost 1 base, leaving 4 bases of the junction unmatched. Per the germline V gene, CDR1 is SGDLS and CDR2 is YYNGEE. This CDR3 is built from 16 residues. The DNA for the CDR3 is TGTGCCAGCAGCGTATTCGGACAGGGGGGCACCGGGGAGCTGTTTTTT. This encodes CASSVFGQGGTGELFF.

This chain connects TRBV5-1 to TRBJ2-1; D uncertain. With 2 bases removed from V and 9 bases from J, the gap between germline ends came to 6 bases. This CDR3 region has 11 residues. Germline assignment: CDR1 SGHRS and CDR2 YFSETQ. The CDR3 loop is CASSFSFEQFF. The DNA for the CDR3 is TGCGCCAGCAGCTTTAGTTTTGAGCAGTTCTTC.